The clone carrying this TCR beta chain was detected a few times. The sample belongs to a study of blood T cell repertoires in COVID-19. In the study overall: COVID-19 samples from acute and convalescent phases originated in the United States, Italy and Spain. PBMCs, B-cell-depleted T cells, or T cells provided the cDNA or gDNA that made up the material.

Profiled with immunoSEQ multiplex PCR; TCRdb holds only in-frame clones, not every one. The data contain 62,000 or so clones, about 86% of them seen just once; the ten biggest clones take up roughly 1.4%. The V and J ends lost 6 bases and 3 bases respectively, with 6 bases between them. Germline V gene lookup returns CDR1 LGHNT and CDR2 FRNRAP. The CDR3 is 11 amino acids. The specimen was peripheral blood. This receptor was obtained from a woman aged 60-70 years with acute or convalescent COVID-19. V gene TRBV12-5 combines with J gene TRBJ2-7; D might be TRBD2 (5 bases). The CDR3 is CASGRGYEQYF. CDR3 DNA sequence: TGTGCTAGTGGCCGGGGCTACGAGCAGTACTTC. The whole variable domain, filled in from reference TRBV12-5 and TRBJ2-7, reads DARVTQTPRHKVTEMGQEVTMRCQPILGHNTVFWYRQTMMQGLELLAYFRNRAPLDDSGMPKDRFSAEMPDATLATLKIQPSEPRDSAVYFCASGRGYEQYFGPGTRLTVT.